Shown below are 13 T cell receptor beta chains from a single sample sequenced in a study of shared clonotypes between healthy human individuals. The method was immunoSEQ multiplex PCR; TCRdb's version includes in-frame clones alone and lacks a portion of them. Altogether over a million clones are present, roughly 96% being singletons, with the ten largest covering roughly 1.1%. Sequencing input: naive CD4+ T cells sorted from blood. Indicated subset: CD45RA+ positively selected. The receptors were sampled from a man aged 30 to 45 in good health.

CDR3 region: CASSEYWDLLGDYGYTF. CDR3 bases: TGTGCCAGCAGTGAATATTGGGACCTACTAGGGGACTATGGCTACACCTTC. This chain links TRBV25-1 with TRBJ1-2; a weak D match, TRBD1 (5 bases). CDR1 MGHDK and CDR2 SYGVNS come from the germline V gene. Between the trimmed V and J ends, which lost 0 bases and 3 bases, there was a span of 17 bases. The CDR3 length is 17 residues.

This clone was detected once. The CDR3 nucleotides are TGTGCCAGCACCGGACTAGTCTTCGCCGGGGAGCTGTTTTTT. It specifies CASTGLVFAGELFF. The gene calls are TRBV6-5 and TRBJ2-2; the match to TRBD2 covers 7 bases. There are 14 residues in the CDR3. Germline CDR1 MNHEY, CDR2 SVGAGI. Trimming removed 7 bases from V and 6 bases from J; junction bases left unmatched: 8.

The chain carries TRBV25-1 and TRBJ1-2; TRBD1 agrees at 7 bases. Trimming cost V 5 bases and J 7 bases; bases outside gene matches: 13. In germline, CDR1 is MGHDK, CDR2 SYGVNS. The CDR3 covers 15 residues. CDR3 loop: CASSPPPTGEVGYTF. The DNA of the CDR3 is TGTGCCAGCAGTCCTCCCCCTACAGGGGAGGTTGGCTACACCTTC.

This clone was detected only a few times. The CDR3 loop is CASSQDRGLNGYTF. For the CDR3, the DNA is TGCGCCAGCAGCCAGGACAGGGGGCTCAATGGCTACACCTTC. This rearrangement joins TRBV5-1 to TRBJ1-2, with 11 bases lining up with TRBD1. The CDR3 has 14 amino acids. V gave up 4 bases and J gave up 6 bases; unmatched junction bases: 5. The germline CDR1 and CDR2 sequences are SGHRS and YFSETQ.

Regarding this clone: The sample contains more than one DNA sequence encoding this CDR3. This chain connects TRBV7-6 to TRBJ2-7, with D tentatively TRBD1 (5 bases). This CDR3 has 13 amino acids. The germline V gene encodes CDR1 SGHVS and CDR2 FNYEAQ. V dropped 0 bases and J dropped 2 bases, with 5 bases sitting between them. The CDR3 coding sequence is TGTGCCAGCAGCTTAGCGGGGCCCTACGAGCAGTACTTC. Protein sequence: CASSLAGPYEQYF.

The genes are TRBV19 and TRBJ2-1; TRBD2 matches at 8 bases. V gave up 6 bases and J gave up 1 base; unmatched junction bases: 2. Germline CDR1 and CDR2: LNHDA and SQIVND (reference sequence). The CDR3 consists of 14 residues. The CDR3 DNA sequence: TGTGCCAGTAGCGGGAGGGGGTCCTACAATGAGCAGTTCTTC. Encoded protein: CASSGRGSYNEQFF.

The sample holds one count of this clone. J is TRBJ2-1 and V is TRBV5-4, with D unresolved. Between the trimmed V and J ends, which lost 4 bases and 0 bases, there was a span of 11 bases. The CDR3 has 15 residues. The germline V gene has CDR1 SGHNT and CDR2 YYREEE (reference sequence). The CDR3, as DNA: TGTGCCAGCAGCCCCCCGACGAGCTCCTACAATGAGCAGTTCTTC. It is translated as CASSPPTSSYNEQFF.

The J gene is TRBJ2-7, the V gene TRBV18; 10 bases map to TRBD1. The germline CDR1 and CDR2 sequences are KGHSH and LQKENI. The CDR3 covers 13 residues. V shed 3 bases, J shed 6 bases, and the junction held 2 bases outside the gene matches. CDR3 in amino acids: CASSPTGGFEQYF. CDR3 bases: TGTGCCAGCTCACCGACAGGGGGCTTCGAGCAGTACTTC.

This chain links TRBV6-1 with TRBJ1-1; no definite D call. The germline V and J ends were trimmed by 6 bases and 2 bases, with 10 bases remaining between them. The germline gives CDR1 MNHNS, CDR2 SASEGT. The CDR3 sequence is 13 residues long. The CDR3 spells CASRVTVNTEAFF. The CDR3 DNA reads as TGTGCCAGCAGAGTCACAGTTAACACTGAAGCTTTCTTT.

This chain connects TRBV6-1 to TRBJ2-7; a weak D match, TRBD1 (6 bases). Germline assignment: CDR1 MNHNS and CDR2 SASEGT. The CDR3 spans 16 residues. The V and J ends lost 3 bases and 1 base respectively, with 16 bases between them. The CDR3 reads CASSDIGQTSSYEQYF. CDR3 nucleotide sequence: TGTGCCAGCAGTGACATCGGACAGACTTCTTCCTACGAGCAGTACTTC.

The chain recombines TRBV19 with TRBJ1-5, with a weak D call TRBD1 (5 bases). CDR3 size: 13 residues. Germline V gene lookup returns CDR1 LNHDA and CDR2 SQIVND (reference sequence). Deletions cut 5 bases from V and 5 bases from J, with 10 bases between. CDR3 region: CASSEGRHQPQHF. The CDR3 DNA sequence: TGTGCCAGTAGTGAGGGGAGGCATCAGCCCCAGCATTTT.

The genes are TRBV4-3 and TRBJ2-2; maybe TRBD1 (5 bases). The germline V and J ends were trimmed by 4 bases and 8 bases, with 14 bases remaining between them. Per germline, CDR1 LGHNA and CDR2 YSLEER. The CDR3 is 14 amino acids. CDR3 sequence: CASSRQGQAGELFF. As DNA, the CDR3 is TGCGCCAGCAGCCGGCAGGGTCAGGCAGGGGAGCTGTTTTTT.

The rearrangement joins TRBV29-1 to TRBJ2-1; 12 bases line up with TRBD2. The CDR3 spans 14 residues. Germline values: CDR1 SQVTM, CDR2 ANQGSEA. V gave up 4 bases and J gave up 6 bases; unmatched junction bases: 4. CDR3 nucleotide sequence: TGCAGCGTTGGACTAGCGGGAGAGGGCAATGAGCAGTTCTTC. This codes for CSVGLAGEGNEQFF.